The rows below give T cell receptor beta chains drawn from one sample of a study of CD8 T cells in ankylosing spondylitis. TCRdb called the 5' RACE reads again in MiXCR, with one record for every CDR3 protein. The table shows roughly 220,000 distinct CDR3 sequences, with about 18% occurring only once. The sequenced sample was blood, either unsorted or a sorted T cell fraction (not recorded which). The source of these receptors is a male donor with ankylosing spondylitis. Both conserved end residues are part of each CDR3. The order of the fields is D gene, J gene, V gene, clone size, CDR3 length, CDR3 protein, CDR3 DNA. The D gene is left open where the match is weak. Size is omitted from some rows. Given values are once, few, many or a class for expanded clones.

d_call: TRBD1
j_call: TRBJ2-7
v_call: TRBV2
clone_size: .
cdr3_length: 14
cdr3_aa: CARNRGPASYEQYF
cdr3_nt: TGTGCCAGAAACAGGGGACCCGCAAGCTACGAGCAGTACTTC

d_call: .
j_call: TRBJ2-7
v_call: TRBV5-1
clone_size: once
cdr3_length: 16
cdr3_aa: CASSLEGGDSSYEQYF
cdr3_nt: TGCGCCAGCAGCTTGGAGGGGGGGGACTCCTCCTACGAGCAGTACTTC

d_call: .
j_call: TRBJ2-3
v_call: TRBV20-1
clone_size: .
cdr3_length: 13
cdr3_aa: CSAPTGITDTQYF
cdr3_nt: TGCAGTGCCCCGACGGGAATCACAGATACGCAGTATTTT

d_call: TRBD2
j_call: TRBJ2-7
v_call: TRBV24-1
clone_size: few
cdr3_length: 15
cdr3_aa: CATSPSGRDYGEQYF
cdr3_nt: TGTGCCACCAGCCCTAGCGGGAGGGATTACGGCGAGCAGTACTTC

d_call: .
j_call: TRBJ1-2
v_call: TRBV5-6
clone_size: .
cdr3_length: 12
cdr3_aa: CELWGTPCGYTF
cdr3_nt: TGTGAACTTTGGGGAACGCCTTGTGGCTACACCTTC

d_call: TRBD2
j_call: TRBJ2-1
v_call: TRBV7-9
clone_size: few
cdr3_length: 16
cdr3_aa: CASSSSAGGPYNEQFF
cdr3_nt: TGTGCCAGCAGTTCCTCGGCGGGAGGGCCCTACAATGAGCAGTTCTTC

d_call: .
j_call: TRBJ1-4
v_call: TRBV20-1
clone_size: few
cdr3_length: 14
cdr3_aa: CSAAPDGGNEKLFF
cdr3_nt: TGCAGTGCTGCCCCTGATGGGGGGAATGAAAAACTGTTTTTT

d_call: TRBD1
j_call: TRBJ1-6
v_call: TRBV5-5
clone_size: few
cdr3_length: 18
cdr3_aa: CASSSGQGAYSYNSPLHF
cdr3_nt: TGTGCCAGCAGCTCCGGACAGGGGGCTTACTCCTATAATTCACCCCTCCACTTT

d_call: .
j_call: TRBJ1-1
v_call: TRBV2
clone_size: .
cdr3_length: 15
cdr3_aa: CASSPPFDRMGEAFF
cdr3_nt: TGTGCCAGCAGTCCCCCCTTCGACAGGATGGGTGAAGCTTTCTTT

d_call: .
j_call: TRBJ1-6
v_call: TRBV5-6
clone_size: once
cdr3_length: 13
cdr3_aa: CASSFCSDSPLHF
cdr3_nt: TGTGCCAGCAGCTTTTGCAGCGATTCACCCCTCCACTTT

d_call: .
j_call: TRBJ2-1
v_call: TRBV11-2
clone_size: many
cdr3_length: 14
cdr3_aa: CASSLDLGYHEQFF
cdr3_nt: TGTGCCAGCAGCTTAGATCTGGGCTATCATGAGCAGTTCTTC

d_call: .
j_call: TRBJ1-1
v_call: TRBV20-1
clone_size: .
cdr3_length: 11
cdr3_aa: CSASRPTEAFF
cdr3_nt: TGCAGTGCTAGTCGGCCCACTGAAGCTTTCTTT

d_call: .
j_call: TRBJ2-7
v_call: TRBV12-3/TRBV12-4
clone_size: .
cdr3_length: 17
cdr3_aa: CASSPGTGTVGSYEQYF
cdr3_nt: TGTGCCAGCAGTCCCGGGACTGGCACAGTGGGCTCCTACGAGCAGTACTTC

d_call: .
j_call: TRBJ2-1
v_call: TRBV5-1
clone_size: many
cdr3_length: 13
cdr3_aa: CASRAPGDDEQFF
cdr3_nt: TGCGCCAGCCGGGCACCCGGGGACGATGAGCAGTTCTTC

d_call: .
j_call: TRBJ2-7
v_call: TRBV20-1
clone_size: .
cdr3_length: 13
cdr3_aa: CSARERQVYEQYF
cdr3_nt: TGCAGTGCTAGAGAGAGGCAGGTGTACGAGCAGTACTTC

d_call: TRBD2
j_call: TRBJ2-5
v_call: TRBV7-2
clone_size: .
cdr3_length: 15
cdr3_aa: CASSPALAAQETQYF
cdr3_nt: TGTGCCAGCAGCCCCGCGCTAGCGGCTCAAGAGACCCAGTACTTC

d_call: .
j_call: TRBJ2-5
v_call: TRBV19
clone_size: few
cdr3_length: 13
cdr3_aa: CASSIDVGETQYF
cdr3_nt: TGTGCCAGTAGTATAGACGTGGGAGAGACCCAGTACTTC

d_call: .
j_call: TRBJ2-7
v_call: TRBV7-2
clone_size: .
cdr3_length: 15
cdr3_aa: CASSLFGESSYEQYF
cdr3_nt: TGTGCCAGCAGCTTATTTGGGGAGAGTAGCTACGAGCAGTACTTC

d_call: .
j_call: TRBJ2-4
v_call: TRBV20-1
clone_size: .
cdr3_length: 13
cdr3_aa: CSAKVADKNIQYF
cdr3_nt: TGCAGTGCTAAGGTGGCAGACAAAAACATTCAGTACTTC

d_call: TRBD2
j_call: TRBJ2-3
v_call: TRBV7-9
clone_size: few
cdr3_length: 17
cdr3_aa: CASSLVSSGVSTDTQYF
cdr3_nt: TGTGCCAGCAGCTTAGTATCCAGCGGGGTTAGCACAGATACGCAGTATTTT

d_call: .
j_call: TRBJ1-1
v_call: TRBV12-3/TRBV12-4
clone_size: few
cdr3_length: 11
cdr3_aa: CASSFMTEAFF
cdr3_nt: TGTGCCAGCAGTTTTATGACTGAAGCTTTCTTT

d_call: .
j_call: TRBJ2-7
v_call: TRBV12-5
clone_size: few
cdr3_length: 12
cdr3_aa: CASGLYGGEQYF
cdr3_nt: TGTGCTAGTGGTTTGTACGGGGGCGAGCAGTACTTC

d_call: .
j_call: TRBJ1-1
v_call: TRBV6-2/TRBV6-3
clone_size: .
cdr3_length: 14
cdr3_aa: CASSLFGQNTEAFF
cdr3_nt: TGTGCCAGCAGTTTATTCGGACAGAACACTGAAGCTTTCTTT

d_call: .
j_call: TRBJ2-3
v_call: TRBV3-1
clone_size: .
cdr3_length: 17
cdr3_aa: CASSPPATLGNTDTQCF
cdr3_nt: TGTGCCAGCAGCCCGCCCGCTACCCTGGGGAACACAGATACGCAGTGTTTT

d_call: .
j_call: TRBJ1-5
v_call: TRBV12-3/TRBV12-4
clone_size: few
cdr3_length: 15
cdr3_aa: CASSLMAGGNQPQHF
cdr3_nt: TGTGCCAGCAGTTTAATGGCCGGGGGGAATCAGCCCCAGCATTTT

d_call: .
j_call: TRBJ2-1
v_call: TRBV20-1
clone_size: few
cdr3_length: 15
cdr3_aa: CSAQGPPSSYNEQFF
cdr3_nt: TGCAGTGCACAGGGACCCCCGAGCTCCTACAATGAGCAGTTCTTC

d_call: .
j_call: TRBJ2-7
v_call: TRBV6-6
clone_size: few
cdr3_length: 13
cdr3_aa: CATTPGTGTEQYF
cdr3_nt: TGTGCCACCACTCCAGGAACAGGGACCGAGCAGTACTTC

d_call: .
j_call: TRBJ2-7
v_call: TRBV3-1
clone_size: few
cdr3_length: 14
cdr3_aa: CASSQGVRGGEQYF
cdr3_nt: TGTGCCAGCAGCCAAGGTGTCAGGGGAGGCGAGCAGTACTTC

d_call: TRBD2
j_call: TRBJ2-3
v_call: TRBV20-1
clone_size: .
cdr3_length: 17
cdr3_aa: CSARDSFGGVVTDTQYF
cdr3_nt: TGCAGTGCTAGAGATTCATTTGGGGGGGTGGTTACAGATACGCAGTATTTT

d_call: .
j_call: TRBJ1-2
v_call: TRBV29-1
clone_size: many
cdr3_length: 13
cdr3_aa: CSAIAGQGYGYTF
cdr3_nt: TGCAGCGCCATCGCAGGGCAGGGCTATGGCTACACCTTC

d_call: .
j_call: TRBJ1-3
v_call: TRBV7-3
clone_size: few
cdr3_length: 13
cdr3_aa: CASSLDPGNTIYF
cdr3_nt: TGTGCCAGCAGCCTCGACCCTGGAAACACCATATATTTT

d_call: .
j_call: TRBJ1-2
v_call: TRBV15
clone_size: .
cdr3_length: 16
cdr3_aa: CATSRVGGVTNYGYTF
cdr3_nt: TGTGCCACCAGCAGAGTAGGAGGCGTAACCAACTATGGCTACACCTTC

d_call: .
j_call: TRBJ2-7
v_call: TRBV6-5
clone_size: .
cdr3_length: 16
cdr3_aa: CASSYTSTALVYEQYF
cdr3_nt: TGTGCCAGCAGTTACACCTCGACCGCCTTGGTCTACGAGCAGTACTTC

d_call: .
j_call: TRBJ2-2
v_call: TRBV4-1
clone_size: few
cdr3_length: 15
cdr3_aa: CASSQLAPGTGELFF
cdr3_nt: TGCGCCAGCAGCCAACTAGCCCCGGGCACCGGGGAGCTGTTTTTT

d_call: TRBD2
j_call: TRBJ2-1
v_call: TRBV9
clone_size: few
cdr3_length: 15
cdr3_aa: CASSVVLAGYNEQFF
cdr3_nt: TGTGCCAGCAGCGTGGTGTTAGCGGGCTACAATGAGCAGTTCTTC

d_call: .
j_call: TRBJ2-2
v_call: TRBV4-1
clone_size: .
cdr3_length: 16
cdr3_aa: CASSLGRAGDTGELFF
cdr3_nt: TGCGCCAGCAGCCTGGGACGGGCAGGAGACACCGGGGAGCTGTTTTTT

d_call: TRBD1
j_call: TRBJ2-5
v_call: TRBV9
clone_size: few
cdr3_length: 15
cdr3_aa: CASSGTGEAFETQYF
cdr3_nt: TGTGCCAGCAGCGGAACAGGGGAAGCTTTTGAGACCCAGTACTTC

d_call: .
j_call: TRBJ2-1
v_call: TRBV4-1
clone_size: .
cdr3_length: 14
cdr3_aa: CASSQIQDFNEQFF
cdr3_nt: TGCGCCAGCAGCCAGATCCAGGACTTCAATGAGCAGTTCTTC

d_call: .
j_call: TRBJ2-2
v_call: TRBV4-3
clone_size: many
cdr3_length: 18
cdr3_aa: CASSQDPPGLANTGELFF
cdr3_nt: TGCGCCAGCAGCCAAGACCCTCCGGGACTCGCGAACACCGGGGAGCTGTTTTTT

d_call: .
j_call: TRBJ1-1
v_call: TRBV29-1
clone_size: few
cdr3_length: 16
cdr3_aa: CSVLGGYATLNTEAFF
cdr3_nt: TGCAGCGTTTTAGGGGGGTATGCTACCTTGAACACTGAAGCTTTCTTT

d_call: .
j_call: TRBJ2-5
v_call: TRBV4-1
clone_size: .
cdr3_length: 13
cdr3_aa: CASSQDSGETQYF
cdr3_nt: TGCGCCAGCAGCCAAGATAGTGGGGAGACCCAGTACTTC

d_call: .
j_call: TRBJ2-7
v_call: TRBV4-1
clone_size: few
cdr3_length: 15
cdr3_aa: CASSQDPGPSYEQYF
cdr3_nt: TGCGCCAGCAGCCAAGATCCCGGGCCCTCCTACGAGCAGTACTTC

d_call: TRBD1
j_call: TRBJ2-7
v_call: TRBV28
clone_size: .
cdr3_length: 13
cdr3_aa: CASTDRVSYEQYF
cdr3_nt: TGTGCCAGCACCGACAGGGTATCCTACGAGCAGTACTTC

d_call: .
j_call: TRBJ1-2
v_call: TRBV27
clone_size: .
cdr3_length: 16
cdr3_aa: CASSSQGTRYNYGYTF
cdr3_nt: TGTGCCAGCAGTTCTCAGGGGACCAGATATAACTATGGCTACACCTTC

d_call: .
j_call: TRBJ2-7
v_call: TRBV14
clone_size: .
cdr3_length: 13
cdr3_aa: CASSQVPPHEQYF
cdr3_nt: TGTGCCAGCAGCCAAGTTCCTCCCCACGAGCAGTACTTC

d_call: .
j_call: TRBJ2-1
v_call: TRBV12-3/TRBV12-4
clone_size: .
cdr3_length: 18
cdr3_aa: CASSSTKAGTLHYNEQFF
cdr3_nt: TGTGCCAGCAGTTCAACCAAGGCGGGGACACTACACTACAATGAGCAGTTCTTC

d_call: TRBD2
j_call: TRBJ2-7
v_call: TRBV10-3
clone_size: .
cdr3_length: 15
cdr3_aa: CAISHTTSGAYEQYF
cdr3_nt: TGTGCCATCAGTCACACGACTAGCGGGGCCTACGAGCAGTACTTC

d_call: .
j_call: TRBJ2-3
v_call: TRBV6-5
clone_size: .
cdr3_length: 14
cdr3_aa: CASSNTLTADTQYF
cdr3_nt: TGTGCCAGCAGTAACACCCTGACAGCCGATACGCAGTATTTT

d_call: TRBD1
j_call: TRBJ1-4
v_call: TRBV5-1
clone_size: .
cdr3_length: 18
cdr3_aa: CASSNGTGGAPAVVTVFF
cdr3_nt: TGCGCCAGCAGCAACGGGACAGGGGGCGCGCCCGCAGTTGTGACTGTTTTTTTT

d_call: TRBD1
j_call: TRBJ2-1
v_call: TRBV9
clone_size: .
cdr3_length: 16
cdr3_aa: CASSSGTGGIYNEQFF
cdr3_nt: TGTGCCAGCAGCTCCGGGACAGGTGGGATCTACAATGAGCAGTTCTTC

d_call: .
j_call: TRBJ1-5
v_call: TRBV9
clone_size: few
cdr3_length: 14
cdr3_aa: CASSAGTLNQPQHF
cdr3_nt: TGTGCCAGCAGCGCCGGGACATTAAATCAGCCCCAGCATTTT

d_call: .
j_call: TRBJ2-7
v_call: TRBV15
clone_size: .
cdr3_length: 13
cdr3_aa: CATSRVGSYEQYF
cdr3_nt: TGTGCCACCAGCAGAGTGGGGAGCTACGAGCAGTACTTC

d_call: TRBD2
j_call: TRBJ2-3
v_call: TRBV4-2
clone_size: many
cdr3_length: 17
cdr3_aa: CASSPRSQGGSTDTQYF
cdr3_nt: TGTGCCAGCAGCCCCCGAAGCCAGGGAGGGAGCACAGATACGCAGTATTTT

d_call: .
j_call: TRBJ2-7
v_call: TRBV5-8
clone_size: .
cdr3_length: 15
cdr3_aa: CASSLTVSGTYEQYF
cdr3_nt: TGTGCCAGCAGCCTGACAGTCTCTGGGACCTACGAGCAGTACTTC

d_call: .
j_call: TRBJ2-3
v_call: TRBV4-2
clone_size: .
cdr3_length: 14
cdr3_aa: CASSQDGAGHTQYF
cdr3_nt: TGTGCCAGCAGCCAAGATGGGGCGGGTCATACGCAGTATTTT